These 15 T cell receptor beta chains share one sample of origin, sequenced in a study of molecular identifiers for immune sequencing clone quantification. TCRdb re-analysed the PCR reads in MiXCR, keeping a single row per CDR3 protein. The table has approximately 60,000 distinct CDR3 sequences, around 19% seen once. The sample taken for sequencing was naive CD8+ T cells from blood, with Jurkat cell RNA spiked in. The subset: FACS-sorted CD8+CD4-CCR7+CD45RA+ naive T cells. These receptors were taken from a human donor in good health. Some libraries in this study had Jurkat cell RNA spiked in.

In this sample, this clonotype turned up many times. The chain joins TRBV6-2 or TRBV6-3 to TRBJ1-1, with D maybe TRBD1 (6 bases). The germline CDR1 and CDR2 sequences are MNHEY and SVGEGT. The CDR3 has 14 amino acids. Trimming cost V 11 bases and J 5 bases, with 21 bases left between them. The CDR3 sequence: CASAGGQGYTEAFF. The DNA for the CDR3 is TGTGCCTCTGCCGGGGGTCAGGGGTATACTGAAGCTTTCTTT.

Many counts were recorded for this clonotype. The V call is TRBV7-2, the J call TRBJ2-7; TRBD2 is a possible D gene (6 bases). Germline CDR1 SGHTA, CDR2 FQGNSA. V lost 5 bases to trimming and J lost 7 bases, with 12 bases between them. The CDR3 has 12 residues. This chain's CDR3 is CASSAGGYEQYF. The CDR3 nucleotides read TGTGCCAGCAGCGCCGGAGGGTATGAGCAGTACTTC.

This clonotype was detected many times. The rearrangement uses TRBV12-3 or TRBV12-4 and TRBJ2-2, with 11 bases lining up with TRBD2. The CDR3 is made up of 16 amino acids. V lost 5 bases and J lost 1; bases outside the gene matches: 3. CDR3 DNA: TGTGCCAGCAGTACGCTAGCGGGAGGGAACACCGGGGAGCTGTTTTTT. Its translation is CASSTLAGGNTGELFF.

This clonotype was observed a few times. This may be a read error, as it is one base from a much larger clone. The chain carries TRBV4-1 and TRBJ1-5, with 8 bases fitting TRBD1. This CDR3 is 15 amino acids long. Trimming removed 5 bases from V and 5 bases from J; junction bases left unmatched: 8. Germline CDR1 and CDR2: MGHRA and YSYEKL. Here the CDR3 reads CASSKEQGDHQPQHF. CDR3 sequence (DNA): TGCGCCAGCAGCAAGGAACAGGGGGATCATCAGCCCCAGCATTTT.

In the case of this clonotype: A much larger clone lies a single base off, so this may be a read error. The rearrangement links TRBV5-1 to TRBJ2-4; 10 bases map to TRBD1. Germline V gives CDR1 SGHRS, CDR2 YFSETQ. The CDR3 spans 17 residues. CDR3 protein: CASSPEAGQGNMDILYF. The CDR3 region has the DNA TGCGCCAGCAGCCCGGAAGCGGGACAGGGGAATATGGACATTCTGTACTTC.

As regards this clonotype: A much larger clone lies a single base off, so this may be a read error. The chain recombines TRBV2 with TRBJ2-3; D is unresolved. Trimming removed 1 base from V and 6 bases from J, with 14 bases in between. CDR1 is SNHLY, CDR2 FYNNEI, per germline. CDR3 length: 15 amino acids. For the CDR3, the DNA is TGTGCCAGCAGTGAAGTGCGCGACTCTTTGGATACGCAGTATTTT. As protein: CASSEVRDSLDTQYF.

This clonotype was seen a handful of times. The chain couples TRBV5-4 to TRBJ1-1; 9 nucleotides line up with TRBD1. The CDR3 runs 14 residues. The junction had 3 bases not matched to a gene; V was cut back by 0 bases and J by 6 bases. Per the germline V gene, CDR1 is SGHNT and CDR2 is YYREEE (reference sequence). CDR3 residues: CASSLAGQGSEAFF. DNA of the CDR3: TGTGCCAGCAGCTTGGCGGGACAGGGATCTGAAGCTTTCTTT.

This clonotype occurred many times. The gene calls are TRBV20-1 and TRBJ2-1; tentative D call: TRBD2 (5 bases). CDR3 length: 12 residues. The germline V gene encodes CDR1 DFQATT and CDR2 SNEGSKA (reference sequence). The V gene lost 5 bases and the J gene lost 7 bases, with 12 bases spanning the gap. CDR3 DNA: TGCAGTGCTGATGAGGGATTAAATGAGCAGTTCTTC. Residues: CSADEGLNEQFF.

The sample holds many counts of this clonotype. The rearrangement links TRBV7-8 to TRBJ2-5; no clear D gene. Germline assignment: CDR1 SGHVS and CDR2 FQNEAQ. Trimming stripped 5 bases from V and 5 bases from J, with 15 bases between. The CDR3 is 14 residues long. The CDR3 DNA sequence: TGTGCCAGCAGCCCGAGCCCCAACCCGGAGACCCAGTACTTC. Its translation is CASSPSPNPETQYF.

Ten or more counts support this clonotype. In nucleotides, the CDR3 is TGTGCCAGCAGTTTAAAGGGTTCCTCCCGCGAGCAGTACTTC. It is translated as CASSLKGSSREQYF. The chain links TRBV27 to TRBJ2-7; the D is unclear. The V and J ends lost 2 bases and 6 bases respectively, with 14 bases between them. CDR3 length: 14 residues. Germline V gene sequence: CDR1 MNHEY, CDR2 SMNVEV (reference sequence).

The table lists this clonotype with a few counts. This sequence joins TRBV6-6 and TRBJ1-1, with 10 nucleotides matching TRBD1. Germline trimming cut 6 bases from V and 6 bases from J; bases unmatched to any gene: 7. The CDR3 totals 14 residues. Germline values: CDR1 MNHNY, CDR2 SVGAGI (reference sequence). CDR3 in amino acids: CASRPTGGLAEAFF. Written as DNA, the CDR3 is TGTGCCAGCAGACCGACAGGGGGCCTGGCTGAAGCTTTCTTT.

This clonotype was counted many times. This chain connects TRBV4-1 to TRBJ2-1; 8 bases match TRBD1. Germline V lookup: CDR1 MGHRA, CDR2 YSYEKL. The CDR3 is 16 amino acids. Trimming removed 0 bases from V and 12 bases from J; junction bases left unmatched: 13. CDR3 DNA: TGCGCCAGCAGCCAAGAAGGACAGGGCTTTGGGACCGCGCAGTTCTTC. Amino acids: CASSQEGQGFGTAQFF.

This clonotype was observed at least ten times. The chain employs TRBV20-1 and TRBJ1-5; 7 nucleotides agree with TRBD1. V was pared by 5 bases and J by 10 bases, with 17 bases of the junction left unmatched. Germline V gives CDR1 DFQATT, CDR2 SNEGSKA (reference sequence). The CDR3 covers 15 residues. In nucleotides, the CDR3 is TGCAGTGCTCGGGACAGAGACGTTGGGAATGATCCCCAGCATTTT. The encoded protein is CSARDRDVGNDPQHF.

The V call is TRBV12-3 or TRBV12-4, the J call TRBJ2-3; TRBD1 matches at 7 bases. With V trimmed by 4 bases and J by 3 bases, 4 bases remained unmatched. The CDR3 is 14 residues long. The CDR3 loop is CASSSKGATDTQYF. In DNA form, the CDR3 reads TGTGCCAGCAGTTCTAAGGGGGCAACAGATACGCAGTATTTT.

About this clonotype: A much larger clone differs by one base, so this may be a read error. The chain recombines TRBV6-2 or TRBV6-3 with TRBJ1-5; possibly TRBD1 for D (6 bases). The CDR3 has 15 amino acids. The germline CDR1 and CDR2 sequences are MNHEY and SVGEGT. The V gene lost 6 bases and the J gene lost 6 bases, with 18 bases spanning the gap. The CDR3 loop is CASRRQVEGSQPQHF. CDR3 DNA sequence: TGTGCCAGCAGACGACAGGTGGAGGGCAGTCAGCCCCAGCATTTT.